Shown below are 10 T cell receptor beta chains from a single sample sequenced in a study of T cell repertoires in cytomegalovirus infection. A single record per CDR3 protein comes from TCRdb applying MiXCR to the reads. Found here are fewer than 650,000 distinct CDR3 sequences, about 40% of them singletons; the top ten hold 48%. These receptors have no identified antigens. The specimen was cultured PBMCs, collected from culture after CMV antigen stimulation. The receptors were gathered from a human donor in good health (CMV status not recorded). Some clones in this sample may be carry-over from other donors' samples.

This chain uses TRBV19 with TRBJ1-1, with D unclear. The CDR3 is 16 amino acids. Germline V CDR1 and CDR2: LNHDA, SQIVND (reference sequence). V lost 6 bases and J lost 0, with 17 bases in between. Here the CDR3 DNA reads TGTGCCAGTAGCCGAATAACCTCCAACCTGAACACTGAAGCTTTCTTT. Encoded protein: CASSRITSNLNTEAFF. The full variable domain, with the rest looked up from reference TRBV19 and TRBJ1-1, is DGGITQSPKYLFRKEGQNVTLSCEQNLNHDAMYWYRQDPGQGLRLIYYSQIVNDFQKGDIAEGYSVSREKKESFPLTVTSAQKNPTAFYLCASSRITSNLNTEAFFGQGTRLTVV.

There are a few counts of this clonotype. The V and J genes are TRBV12-3 or TRBV12-4 and TRBJ2-2; 7 bases line up with TRBD2. The CDR3 has 15 residues. Trimming took 6 bases from V and 4 from J; bases not matched to a gene: 8. The CDR3 reads CASSKPGLSTGELFF. The CDR3 DNA sequence: TGTGCCAGCAGCAAACCGGGACTAAGCACCGGGGAGCTGTTTTTT.

The genes are TRBV20-1 and TRBJ1-4; D gene ambiguous. Trimming left V 1 base short and J 7 bases short, with 10 bases between. This CDR3 region has 13 residues. CDR1 is DFQATT and CDR2 is SNEGSKA in the germline V gene (reference sequence). Written as DNA, the CDR3 is TGCAGTGCTAGAGCTACTAGTGGTGAAAAACTGTTTTTT. The encoded protein is CSARATSGEKLFF.

V usage is TRBV7-8 and J usage is TRBJ2-7; 8 positions match TRBD2. The CDR3 runs 16 residues. Germline V gene sequence: CDR1 SGHVS, CDR2 FQNEAQ. Trimming cost V 4 bases and J 7 bases; bases outside gene matches: 15. The CDR3 protein is CASSYQAGVVREEQYF. The CDR3 DNA sequence: TGTGCCAGCAGCTACCAAGCGGGGGTAGTGCGTGAAGAGCAGTACTTC.

This chain links TRBV28 with TRBJ1-2; a weak D match, TRBD1 (6 bases). The V gene's germline CDR1 is MDHEN and CDR2 SYDVKM. This CDR3 contains 15 residues. Trimming stripped 5 bases from V and 6 bases from J, with 19 bases between. The DNA for the CDR3 is TGTGCCAGCAGTCCCGCGAGCGGGGGGCGTAATGGCTACACCTTC. Amino acids: CASSPASGGRNGYTF.

V gene TRBV5-1 combines with J gene TRBJ2-6; D ambiguous. Germline V lookup: CDR1 SGHRS, CDR2 YFSETQ. There are 17 residues in the CDR3. V was cut by 1 base and J by 0 bases, with 11 bases left in between. The CDR3, as DNA: TGCGCCAGCAGCTTGCGGACCGCACACTCTGGGGCCAACGTCCTGACTTTC. Translation: CASSLRTAHSGANVLTF.

Regarding this clonotype: Compared with germline, one end of the junction differs, possibly owing to a read error. This rearrangement joins TRBV27 to TRBJ1-2; D unresolved. Germline V CDR1 and CDR2: MNHEY, SMNVEV (reference sequence). The CDR3 extends over 15 amino acids. As DNA, the CDR3 is TGTGCCAGCAGTCTAACGCAGGCCCTAAACTATCGCTACACCTTC. Protein: CASSLTQALNYRYTF.

This clonotype appeared a few times. The chain links TRBV28 to TRBJ2-2, with D uncertain. CDR3 length equals 13 residues. Germline assignment: CDR1 MDHEN and CDR2 SYDVKM. V lost 6 bases and J lost 0, with 5 bases in between. Here the CDR3 reads CASRTTNTGELFF. The CDR3 nucleotides read TGTGCCAGCAGAACTACGAACACCGGGGAGCTGTTTTTT.

This clonotype was observed a few times. The chain links TRBV7-9 to TRBJ1-1; tentative D call: TRBD1 (5 bases). Trimming took 5 bases from V and 0 from J, leaving 25 bases between them. CDR1 and CDR2 (germline): SEHNR, FQNEAQ (reference sequence). CDR3 length: 19 amino acids. CDR3 amino acids: CASSTPKSGGAPMNTEAFF. CDR3 nucleotide sequence: TGTGCCAGCAGCACCCCAAAGTCGGGGGGAGCCCCTATGAACACTGAAGCTTTCTTT. The whole variable domain, filled in from reference TRBV7-9 and TRBJ1-1, reads DTGVSQNPRHKITKRGQNVTFRCDPISEHNRLYWYRQTLGQGPEFLTYFQNEAQLEKSRLLSDRFSAERPKGSFSTLEIQRTEQGDSAMYLCASSTPKSGGAPMNTEAFFGQGTRLTVV.

This clonotype was observed a handful of times. The chain uses TRBV6-5 and TRBJ2-1; perhaps TRBD2 as D (5 bases). Per germline, CDR1 MNHEY and CDR2 SVGAGI. Trimming took 7 bases from V and 10 from J, leaving 11 bases between them. This CDR3 has 11 amino acids. The CDR3 here is CASTKGREQFF. The CDR3 DNA follows: TGTGCCAGCACAAAAGGGAGAGAGCAGTTCTTC.